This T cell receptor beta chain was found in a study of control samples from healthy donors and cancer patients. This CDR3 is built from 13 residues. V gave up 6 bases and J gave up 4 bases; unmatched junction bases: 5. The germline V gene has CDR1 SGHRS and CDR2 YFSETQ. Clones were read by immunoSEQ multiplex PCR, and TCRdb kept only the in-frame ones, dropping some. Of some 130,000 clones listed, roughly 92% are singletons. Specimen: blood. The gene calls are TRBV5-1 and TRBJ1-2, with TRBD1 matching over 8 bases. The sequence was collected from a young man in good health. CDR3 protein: CASKGTGLYGYTF. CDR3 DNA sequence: TGCGCCAGCAAGGGGACAGGACTCTATGGCTACACCTTC.